The 11 T cell receptor beta chains reported below all come from one sample, sequenced in a study of cytomegalovirus exposure and HLA in healthy donors. Assay used: immunoSEQ multiplex PCR; TCRdb lists only in-frame clones, some missing. The data hold some 290,000 clones, with approximately 86% observed a single time. Sequenced: PBMCs. The receptors were sampled from a man aged 25 to 40 in good health and CMV-seronegative.

The V gene is TRBV15, the J gene TRBJ2-7; TRBD1 agrees at 9 bases. The CDR3 runs 16 residues. In germline, CDR1 is LNHNV, CDR2 YYDKDF (reference sequence). With V trimmed by 3 bases and J by 2 bases, 8 bases remained unmatched. The CDR3, as DNA: TGTGCCACCAGCAGCTGGAGAGGACAGGGGACCTACGAGCAGTACTTC. Amino acid sequence: CATSSWRGQGTYEQYF.

The gene calls are TRBV5-5 and TRBJ2-7; 7 bases fit TRBD1. This CDR3 contains 14 residues. Germline lookup yields CDR1 SGHKS and CDR2 YYEKEE (reference sequence). J was trimmed by 1 base and V by 5 bases; bases with no gene match: 6. Written as DNA, the CDR3 is TGTGCCAGCAGAGCGACAGGGCATTCCTACGAGCAGTACTTC. Its protein product is CASRATGHSYEQYF.

CDR3 sequence (DNA): TGTGCCAGTAGCGGATTTATAGGACAGTCGGATCAGCCCCAGCATTTT. Its translation is CASSGFIGQSDQPQHF. V and J are TRBV19 and TRBJ1-5; D possibly corresponds to TRBD1 (6 bases). CDR1 and CDR2 (germline): LNHDA, SQIVND (reference sequence). Trimming took off 6 bases at V and 5 bases at J, with 20 bases between the two ends. This CDR3 is 16 amino acids long.

The J gene is TRBJ1-3, the V gene TRBV14; D unresolved. CDR1 SGHDN and CDR2 FVKESK come from the germline V gene. V lost 7 bases and J lost 2, with 9 bases in between. This CDR3 is 13 amino acids long. CDR3 amino acids: CASTPGTGNTIYF. In DNA form, the CDR3 reads TGTGCCAGCACCCCGGGTACTGGAAACACCATATATTTT.

V is TRBV5-4 and J is TRBJ1-4; 7 bases map to TRBD1. Trimming removed 0 bases from V and 7 bases from J; junction bases left unmatched: 6. Per germline, CDR1 SGHNT and CDR2 YYREEE (reference sequence). The CDR3 consists of 15 residues. CDR3 sequence: CASSLGQGLSEKLFF. In DNA, the CDR3 is TGTGCCAGCAGCTTGGGACAGGGTTTAAGTGAAAAACTGTTTTTT.

CDR3 nucleotide sequence: TGTGCCACCAGCAAAGGGACTAGCGGGGTTTGGGGTGAGCAGTTCTTC. As protein: CATSKGTSGVWGEQFF. The J gene is TRBJ2-1, the V gene TRBV15, with 13 bases aligning to TRBD2. The V and J ends lost 4 bases and 9 bases, in that order; junction bases with no gene match: 9. The germline V gene has CDR1 LNHNV and CDR2 YYDKDF (reference sequence). The CDR3 is 16 residues long.

The chain recombines TRBV5-1 with TRBJ1-5; TRBD1 might be the D (5 bases). CDR1 SGHRS and CDR2 YFSETQ come from the germline V gene. The CDR3 totals 16 residues. The V gene lost 2 bases and the J gene lost 0 bases, with 12 bases spanning the gap. As DNA, the CDR3 is TGCGCCAGCAGCTTTAACAGGCCTTATAGCAATCAGCCCCAGCATTTT. It encodes CASSFNRPYSNQPQHF.

This rearrangement joins TRBV5-4 to TRBJ1-1; D unresolved. CDR1 is SGHNT, CDR2 YYREEE, per germline (reference sequence). CDR3 length: 11 amino acids. The germline V and J ends were trimmed by 5 bases and 4 bases, with 6 bases remaining between them. The CDR3: CASSSFTEAFF. DNA for the CDR3: TGTGCCAGCAGTTCATTCACTGAAGCTTTCTTT.

This clone showed up just once. The genes are TRBV15 and TRBJ2-7, with TRBD2 identical over 8 bases. The CDR3 sequence is 15 residues long. Germline V gene data show CDR1 as LNHNV and CDR2 as YYDKDF (reference sequence). Trimming at V came to 0 bases and at J to 2 bases, leaving 3 bases not matched to a gene. The CDR3 here is CATSRDPGGTYEQYF. The CDR3, as DNA: TGTGCCACCAGCAGAGACCCGGGGGGGACCTACGAGCAGTACTTC.

This clone has only one observation. The chain is built from TRBV6-5 and TRBJ1-4; 7 bases line up with TRBD1. CDR3 length equals 15 residues. CDR1 and CDR2 from the germline V gene are MNHEY and SVGAGI. V lost 4 bases and J lost 3; bases outside the gene matches: 5. This CDR3 reads CASSWTGAANEKLFF. CDR3 in DNA: TGTGCCAGCAGTTGGACAGGAGCGGCTAATGAAAAACTGTTTTTT.

V is TRBV13 and J is TRBJ1-3; no firm D call. This CDR3 spans 16 amino acids. The germline CDR1 and CDR2 sequences are PRHDT and FYEKMQ (reference sequence). V was trimmed by 2 bases and J by 0 bases, leaving 11 bases between them. For the CDR3, the DNA is TGTGCCAGCAGCTTATTCTCAACAGCCTCTGGAAACACCATATATTTT. Translated, it gives CASSLFSTASGNTIYF.